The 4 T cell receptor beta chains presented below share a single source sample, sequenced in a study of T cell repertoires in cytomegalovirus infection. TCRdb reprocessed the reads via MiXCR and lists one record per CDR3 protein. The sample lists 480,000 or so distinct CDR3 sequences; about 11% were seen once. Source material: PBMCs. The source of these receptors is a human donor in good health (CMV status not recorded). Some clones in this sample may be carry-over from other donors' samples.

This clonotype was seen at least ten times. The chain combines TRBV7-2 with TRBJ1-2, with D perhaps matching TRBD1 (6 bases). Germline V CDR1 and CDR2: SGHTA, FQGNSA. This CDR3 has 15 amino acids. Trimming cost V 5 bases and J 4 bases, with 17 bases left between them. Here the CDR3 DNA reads TGTGCCAGCAGCCCGAAGGGGGGACTCAGCTATGGCTACACCTTC. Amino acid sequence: CASSPKGGLSYGYTF.

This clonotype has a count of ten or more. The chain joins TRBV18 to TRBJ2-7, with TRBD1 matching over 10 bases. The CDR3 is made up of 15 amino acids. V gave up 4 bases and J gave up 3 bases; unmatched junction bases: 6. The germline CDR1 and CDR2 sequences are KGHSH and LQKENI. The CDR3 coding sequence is TGTGCCAGCTCACTATTGACAGGGGGCATCTACGAGCAGTACTTC. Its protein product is CASSLLTGGIYEQYF.

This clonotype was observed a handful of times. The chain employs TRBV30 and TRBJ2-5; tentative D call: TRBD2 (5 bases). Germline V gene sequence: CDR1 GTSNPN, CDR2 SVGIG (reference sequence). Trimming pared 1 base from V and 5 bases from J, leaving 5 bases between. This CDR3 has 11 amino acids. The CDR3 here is CAWSGGETQYF. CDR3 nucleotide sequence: TGTGCCTGGAGTGGCGGGGAGACCCAGTACTTC.

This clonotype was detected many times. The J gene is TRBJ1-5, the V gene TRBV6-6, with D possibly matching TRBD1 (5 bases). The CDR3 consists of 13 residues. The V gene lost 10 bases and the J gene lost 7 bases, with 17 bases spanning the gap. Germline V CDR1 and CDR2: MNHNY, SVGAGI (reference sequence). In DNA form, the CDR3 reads TGTGCCACCCTCGCGCAGGCAGGGCAGCCCCAGCATTTT. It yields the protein CATLAQAGQPQHF.